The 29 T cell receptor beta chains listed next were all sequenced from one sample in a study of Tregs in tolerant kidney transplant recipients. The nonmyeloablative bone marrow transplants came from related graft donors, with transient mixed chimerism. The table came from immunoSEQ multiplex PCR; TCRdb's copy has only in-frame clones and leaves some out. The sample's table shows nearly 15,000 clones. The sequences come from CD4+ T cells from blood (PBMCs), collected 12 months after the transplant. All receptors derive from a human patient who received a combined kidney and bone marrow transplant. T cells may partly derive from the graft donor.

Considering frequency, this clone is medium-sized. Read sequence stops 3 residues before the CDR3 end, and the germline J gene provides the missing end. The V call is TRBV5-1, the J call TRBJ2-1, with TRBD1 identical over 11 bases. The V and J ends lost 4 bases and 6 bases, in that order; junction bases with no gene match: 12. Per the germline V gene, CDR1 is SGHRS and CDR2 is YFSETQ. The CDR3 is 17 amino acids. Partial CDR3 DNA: TGCGCCAGCAGCGACTCTACCGGACAGGGGGCAGGCAATGAG. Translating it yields CASSDSTGQGAGNE. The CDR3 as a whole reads CASSDSTGQGAGNEQFF.

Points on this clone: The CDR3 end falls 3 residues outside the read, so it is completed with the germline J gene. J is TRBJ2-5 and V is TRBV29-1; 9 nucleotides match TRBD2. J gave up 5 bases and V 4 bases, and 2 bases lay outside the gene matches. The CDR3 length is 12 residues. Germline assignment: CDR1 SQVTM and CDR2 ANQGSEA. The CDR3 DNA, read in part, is TGCAGCGTTGGGGCGGGAGGGGAGACC. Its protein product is CSVGAGGET. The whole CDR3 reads CSVGAGGETQYF. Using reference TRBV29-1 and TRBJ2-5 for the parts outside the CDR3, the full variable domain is SAVISQKPSRDICQRGTSLTIQCQVDSQVTMMFWYRQQPGQSLTLIATANQGSEATYESGFVIDKFPISRPNLTFSTLTVSNMSPEDSSIYLCSVGAGGETQYFGPGTRLLVL.

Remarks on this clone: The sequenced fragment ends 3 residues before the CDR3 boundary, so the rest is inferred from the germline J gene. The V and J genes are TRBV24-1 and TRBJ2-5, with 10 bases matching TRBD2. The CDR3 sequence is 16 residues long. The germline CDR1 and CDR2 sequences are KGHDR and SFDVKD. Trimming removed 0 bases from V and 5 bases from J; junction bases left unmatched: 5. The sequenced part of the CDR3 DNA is TGTGCCACCAGTGATTTGGGTAGCGGGAGGATGGAGACC. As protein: CATSDLGSGRMET. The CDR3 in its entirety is CATSDLGSGRMETQYF.

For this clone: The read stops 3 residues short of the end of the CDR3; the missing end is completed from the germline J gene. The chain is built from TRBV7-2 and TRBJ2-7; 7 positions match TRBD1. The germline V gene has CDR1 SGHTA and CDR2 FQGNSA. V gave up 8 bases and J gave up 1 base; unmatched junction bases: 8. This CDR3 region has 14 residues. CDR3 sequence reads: CASFRDSGSYEQYF. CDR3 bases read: TGTGCCAGCTTCCGGGACAGTGGTTCCTACGAG.

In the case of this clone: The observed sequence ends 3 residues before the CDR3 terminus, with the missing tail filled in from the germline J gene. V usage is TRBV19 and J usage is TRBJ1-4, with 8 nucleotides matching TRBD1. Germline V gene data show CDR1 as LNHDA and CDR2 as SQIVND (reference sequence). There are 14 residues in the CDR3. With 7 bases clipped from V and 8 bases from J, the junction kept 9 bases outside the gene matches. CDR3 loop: CASMSHGQGEKLFF. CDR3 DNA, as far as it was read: TGTGCCAGTATGAGCCATGGACAGGGCGAAAAA.

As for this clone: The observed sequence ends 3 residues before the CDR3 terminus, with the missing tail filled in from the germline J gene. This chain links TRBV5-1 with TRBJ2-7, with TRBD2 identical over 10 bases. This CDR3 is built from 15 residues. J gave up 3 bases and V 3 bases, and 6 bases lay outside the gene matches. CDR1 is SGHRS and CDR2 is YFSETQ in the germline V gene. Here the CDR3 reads CASSYTSGTGYEQYF. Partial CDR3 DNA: TGCGCCAGCAGCTATACTAGCGGGACAGGCTACGAG.

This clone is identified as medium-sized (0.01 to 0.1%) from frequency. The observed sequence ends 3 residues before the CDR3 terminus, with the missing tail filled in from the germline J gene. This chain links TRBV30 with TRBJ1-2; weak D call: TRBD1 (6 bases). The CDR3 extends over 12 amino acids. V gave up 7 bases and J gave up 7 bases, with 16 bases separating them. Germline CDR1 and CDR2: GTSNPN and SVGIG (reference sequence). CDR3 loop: CAYFTGPGGYTF. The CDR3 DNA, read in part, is TGTGCCTACTTCACAGGGCCAGGTGGC.

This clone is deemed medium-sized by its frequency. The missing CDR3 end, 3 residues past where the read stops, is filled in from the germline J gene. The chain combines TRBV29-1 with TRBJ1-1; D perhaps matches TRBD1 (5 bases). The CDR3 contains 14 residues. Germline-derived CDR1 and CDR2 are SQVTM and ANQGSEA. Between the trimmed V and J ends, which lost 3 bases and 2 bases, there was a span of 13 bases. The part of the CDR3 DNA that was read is TGCAGCGTTGAGTTAGTACAGGTTAACACTGAA. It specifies CSVELVQVNTE. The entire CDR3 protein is CSVELVQVNTEAFF.

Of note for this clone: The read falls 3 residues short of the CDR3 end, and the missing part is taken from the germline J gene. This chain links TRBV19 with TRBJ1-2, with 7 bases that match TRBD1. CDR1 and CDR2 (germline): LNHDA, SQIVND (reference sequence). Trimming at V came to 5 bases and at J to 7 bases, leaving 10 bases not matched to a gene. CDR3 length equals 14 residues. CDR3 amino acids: CASSPGRGGGGYTF. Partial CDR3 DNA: TGTGCCAGTAGTCCGGGAAGAGGGGGCGGTGGC.

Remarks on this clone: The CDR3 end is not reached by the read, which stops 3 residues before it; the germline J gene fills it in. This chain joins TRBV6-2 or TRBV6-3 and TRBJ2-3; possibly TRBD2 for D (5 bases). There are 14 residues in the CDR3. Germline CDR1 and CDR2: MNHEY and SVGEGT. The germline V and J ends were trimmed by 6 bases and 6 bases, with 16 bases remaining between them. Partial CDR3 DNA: TGTGCCAGCAGCTCCACCAAACTAGTTGATACG. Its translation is CASSSTKLVDT. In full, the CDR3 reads CASSSTKLVDTQYF.

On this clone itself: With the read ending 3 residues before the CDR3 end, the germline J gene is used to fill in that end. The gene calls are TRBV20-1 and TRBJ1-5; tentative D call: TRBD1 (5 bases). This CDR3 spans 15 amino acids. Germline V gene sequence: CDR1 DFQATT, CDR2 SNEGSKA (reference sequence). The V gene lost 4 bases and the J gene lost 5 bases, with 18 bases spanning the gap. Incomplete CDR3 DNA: TGCAGTGCTATCGACCTCCCTGGGGCCTATCAGCCC. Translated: CSAIDLPGAYQP. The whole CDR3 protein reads CSAIDLPGAYQPQHF.

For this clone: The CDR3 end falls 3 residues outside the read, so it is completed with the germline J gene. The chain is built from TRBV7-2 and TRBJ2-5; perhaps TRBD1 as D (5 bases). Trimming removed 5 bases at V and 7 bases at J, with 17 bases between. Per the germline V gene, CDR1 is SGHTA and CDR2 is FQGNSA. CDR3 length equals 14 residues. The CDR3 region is CASSPTGELGTQYF. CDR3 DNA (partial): TGTGCCAGCAGCCCAACAGGAGAACTGGGGACC.

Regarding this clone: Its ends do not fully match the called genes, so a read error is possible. The CDR3 is CASSLASGRALEQFF. The DNA read from the CDR3 is TGTGCCAGCAGTTTAGCTAGCGGGAGGGCCCTTGAG. The genes are TRBV7-9 and TRBJ2-1, with TRBD2 matching 12 bases. The missing CDR3 end, 3 residues past where the read stops, is filled in from the germline J gene. The CDR3 runs 15 residues. Germline V gene lookup returns CDR1 SEHNR and CDR2 FQNEAQ (reference sequence).

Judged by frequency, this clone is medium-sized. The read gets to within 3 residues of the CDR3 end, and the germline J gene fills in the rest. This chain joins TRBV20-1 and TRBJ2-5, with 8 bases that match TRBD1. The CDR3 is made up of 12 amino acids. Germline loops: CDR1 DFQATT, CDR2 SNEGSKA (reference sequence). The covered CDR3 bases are TGCAGCGCGACAGGGGCCGGGGAGACC. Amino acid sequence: CSATGAGET. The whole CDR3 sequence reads CSATGAGETQYF.

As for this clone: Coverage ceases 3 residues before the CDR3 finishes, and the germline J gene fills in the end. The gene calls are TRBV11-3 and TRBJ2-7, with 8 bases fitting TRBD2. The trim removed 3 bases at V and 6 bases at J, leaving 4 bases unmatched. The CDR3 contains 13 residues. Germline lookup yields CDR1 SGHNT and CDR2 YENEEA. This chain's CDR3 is CASSLAGGGEQYF. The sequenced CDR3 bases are TGTGCCAGCAGCTTGGCGGGGGGCGGCGAG.

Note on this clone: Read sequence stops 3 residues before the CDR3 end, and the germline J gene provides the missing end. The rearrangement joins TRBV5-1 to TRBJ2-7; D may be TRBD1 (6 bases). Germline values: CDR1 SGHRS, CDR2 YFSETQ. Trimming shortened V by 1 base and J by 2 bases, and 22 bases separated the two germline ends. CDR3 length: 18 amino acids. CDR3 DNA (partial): TGCGCCAGCAGCTTGCGCAGGGGTACGGAAAGAGGGGCCTACGAG. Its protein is CASSLRRGTERGAYE. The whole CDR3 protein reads CASSLRRGTERGAYEQYF.

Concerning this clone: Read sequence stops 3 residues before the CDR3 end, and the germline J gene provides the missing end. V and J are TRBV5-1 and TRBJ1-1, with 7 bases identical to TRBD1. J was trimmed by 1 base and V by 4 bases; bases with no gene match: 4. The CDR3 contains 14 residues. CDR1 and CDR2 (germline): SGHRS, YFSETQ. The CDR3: CASSRDSQNTEAFF. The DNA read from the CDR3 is TGCGCCAGCAGCAGGGACAGCCAGAACACTGAA.

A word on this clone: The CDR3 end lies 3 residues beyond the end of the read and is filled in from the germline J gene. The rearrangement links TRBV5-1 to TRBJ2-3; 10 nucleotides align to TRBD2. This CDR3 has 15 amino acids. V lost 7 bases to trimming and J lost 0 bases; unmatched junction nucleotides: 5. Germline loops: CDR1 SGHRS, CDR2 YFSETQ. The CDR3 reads CASRSGLASTDTQYF. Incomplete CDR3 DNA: TGCGCCAGCCGGTCGGGACTAGCGAGCACAGATACG.

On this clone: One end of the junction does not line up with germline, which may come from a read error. This chain's CDR3 is CASSQDFAGGPDTQYF. The sequenced CDR3 bases are TGCGCCAGCAGCCAAGATTTTGCGGGAGGCCCAGATACG. The chain uses TRBV4-2 and TRBJ2-3; 8 nucleotides agree with TRBD2. Read data end 3 residues before the CDR3 end; the end is taken from the germline J gene. Germline V gene data show CDR1 as LGHNA and CDR2 as YNFKEQ. The CDR3 is made up of 16 amino acids.

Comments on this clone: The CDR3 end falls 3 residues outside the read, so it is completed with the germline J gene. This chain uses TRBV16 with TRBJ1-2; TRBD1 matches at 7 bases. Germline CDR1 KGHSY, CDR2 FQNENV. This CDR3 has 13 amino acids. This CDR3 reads CASSQSDRAGYTF. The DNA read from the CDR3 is TGTGCCAGCAGCCAATCTGACAGGGCGGGC. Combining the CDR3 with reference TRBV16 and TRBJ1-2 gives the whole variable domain GEEVAQTPKHLVRGEGQKAKLYCAPIKGHSYVFWYQQVLKNEFKFLISFQNENVFDETGMPKERFSAKCLPNSPCSLEIQATKLEDSAVYFCASSQSDRAGYTFGSGTRLTVV.

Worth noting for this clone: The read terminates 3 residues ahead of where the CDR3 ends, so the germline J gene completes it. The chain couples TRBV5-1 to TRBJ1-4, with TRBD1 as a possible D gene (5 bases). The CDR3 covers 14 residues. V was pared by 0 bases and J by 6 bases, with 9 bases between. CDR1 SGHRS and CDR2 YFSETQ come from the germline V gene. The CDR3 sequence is CASSLERRDEKLFF. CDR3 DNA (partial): TGCGCCAGCAGCTTGGAACGCAGGGATGAAAAA.

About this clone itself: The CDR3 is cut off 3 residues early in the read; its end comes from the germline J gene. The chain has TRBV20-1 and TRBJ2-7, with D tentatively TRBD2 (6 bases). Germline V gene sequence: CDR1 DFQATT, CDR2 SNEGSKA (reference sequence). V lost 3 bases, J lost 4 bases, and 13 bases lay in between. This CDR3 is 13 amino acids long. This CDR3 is CSASSPSAYEQYF. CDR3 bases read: TGCAGTGCTAGTAGTCCTAGCGCATACGAG.

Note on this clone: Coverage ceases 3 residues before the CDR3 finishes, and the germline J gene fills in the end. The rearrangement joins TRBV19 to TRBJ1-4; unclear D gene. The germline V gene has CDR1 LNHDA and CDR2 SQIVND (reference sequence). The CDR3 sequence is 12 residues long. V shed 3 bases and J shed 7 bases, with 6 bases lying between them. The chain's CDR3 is CASSMFGEKLFF. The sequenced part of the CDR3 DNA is TGTGCCAGTAGTATGTTCGGTGAAAAA.

The part of the CDR3 DNA that was read is TGTGCCAGCAACCTCCGGGACATCTCCTACGAG. This encodes CASNLRDISYE. The entire CDR3 protein is CASNLRDISYEQYF. V is TRBV28 and J is TRBJ2-7, with a possible D match to TRBD1 (6 bases). The read ends 3 residues shy of where the CDR3 ends; the end is completed using the germline J gene. This CDR3 has 14 amino acids. Germline loops: CDR1 MDHEN, CDR2 SYDVKM. V shed 7 bases and J shed 0 bases, with 13 bases lying between them.

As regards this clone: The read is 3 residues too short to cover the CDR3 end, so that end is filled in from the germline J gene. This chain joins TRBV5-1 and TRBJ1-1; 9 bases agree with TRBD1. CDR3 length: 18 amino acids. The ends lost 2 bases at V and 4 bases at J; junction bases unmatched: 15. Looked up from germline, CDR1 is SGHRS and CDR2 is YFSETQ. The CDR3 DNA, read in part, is TGCGCCAGCAGCTTTAGGGGGACAGGGAGCTTAGGTCGCACTGAA. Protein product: CASSFRGTGSLGRTE. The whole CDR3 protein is CASSFRGTGSLGRTEAFF.

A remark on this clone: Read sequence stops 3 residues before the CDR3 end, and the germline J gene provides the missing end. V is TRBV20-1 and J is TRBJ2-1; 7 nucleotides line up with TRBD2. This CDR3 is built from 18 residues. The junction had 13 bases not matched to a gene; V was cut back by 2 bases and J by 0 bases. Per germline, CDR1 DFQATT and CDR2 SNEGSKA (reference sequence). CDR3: CSARSYQGGRDSYNEQFF. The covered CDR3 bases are TGCAGTGCTAGATCATACCAGGGAGGGAGGGACTCCTACAATGAG.

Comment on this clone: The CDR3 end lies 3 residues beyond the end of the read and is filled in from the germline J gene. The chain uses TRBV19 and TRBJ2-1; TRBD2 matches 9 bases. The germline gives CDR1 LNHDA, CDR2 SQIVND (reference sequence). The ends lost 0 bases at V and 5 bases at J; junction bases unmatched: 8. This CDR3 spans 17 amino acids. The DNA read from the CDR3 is TGTGCCAGTAGTATAGATACCGGACTAGCGCTAAACAATGAG. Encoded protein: CASSIDTGLALNNE. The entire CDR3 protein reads CASSIDTGLALNNEQFF.

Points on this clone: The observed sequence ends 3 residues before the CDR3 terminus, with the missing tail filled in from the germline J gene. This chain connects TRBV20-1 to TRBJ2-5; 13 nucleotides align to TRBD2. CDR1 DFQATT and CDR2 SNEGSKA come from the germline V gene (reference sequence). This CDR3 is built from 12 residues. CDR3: CRALAGGETQYF. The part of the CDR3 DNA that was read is TGCAGGGCACTAGCGGGAGGGGAGACC.

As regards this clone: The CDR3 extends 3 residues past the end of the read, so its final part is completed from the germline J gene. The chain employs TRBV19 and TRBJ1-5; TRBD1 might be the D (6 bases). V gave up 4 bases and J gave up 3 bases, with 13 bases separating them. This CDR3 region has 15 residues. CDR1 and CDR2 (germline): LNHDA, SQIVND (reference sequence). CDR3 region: CASSRTEVYNQPQHF. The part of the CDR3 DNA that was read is TGTGCCAGTAGTAGGACAGAAGTTTACAATCAGCCC.